These 4 T cell receptor beta chains came from one sample sequenced in a study of vaccination effects on CD4 cells after COVID-19. Produced via immunoSEQ multiplex PCR; TCRdb's table is partial and in-frame only. The table has over 60,000 clones, 76% seen once. Sequencing in the ViraFEST assay came after antigen-specific CD4+ T cells had been expanded with viral peptide pools, which were used to stimulate PBMC. Having been cultured for less than 13 days, the cells underwent CD4+ T cell isolation. The healthy vaccine recipients, who had no prior SARS-CoV-2 infection, showed negative nucleocapsid antibodies. Antigens of these TCRs are unknown. Material: CD4+ T cells from PBMCs cultured with HCoV-NL63 spike peptides, obtained before COVID-19 vaccination. The receptors derive from a human donor who received a COVID-19 vaccine.

The rearrangement links TRBV21-1 to TRBJ2-2. TRBV21-1 is an annotated pseudogene. CDR3 length equals 12 residues. The CDR3 region is CASSKNTGELFF. The CDR3 DNA follows: TGTGCCAGCAGTAAAAACACCGGGGAGCTGTTTTTT.

CDR3 in DNA: TGTGCCAGCAGCGCGGGCGGATCCGCAACTAATGAAAAACTGTTTTTT. Protein: CASSAGGSATNEKLFF. This chain connects TRBV9 to TRBJ1-4; D is unresolved. Trimming stripped 3 bases from V and 0 bases from J, with 12 bases between. This CDR3 is built from 16 residues. CDR1 and CDR2 (germline): SGDLS, YYNGEE.

The rearrangement links TRBV5-1 to TRBJ1-2; maybe TRBD1 (6 bases). The CDR3 has 15 amino acids. The germline gives CDR1 SGHRS, CDR2 YFSETQ. V was trimmed by 0 bases and J by 4 bases, leaving 13 bases between them. CDR3 nucleotides: TGCGCCAGCAGCTTGGACCAGGGGCCCCTCTATGGCTACACCTTC. Translated, it gives CASSLDQGPLYGYTF. Supplemented by reference TRBV5-1 and TRBJ1-2, the full variable domain reads KAGVTQTPRYLIKTRGQQVTLSCSPISGHRSVSWYQQTPGQGLQFLFEYFSETQRNKGNFPGRFSGRQFSNSRSEMNVSTLELGDSALYLCASSLDQGPLYGYTFGSGTRLTVV.

This clone has more than one count but fewer than ten. J is TRBJ1-6 and V is TRBV9; D is perhaps TRBD1 (6 bases). With 0 bases removed from V and 8 bases from J, the gap between germline ends came to 9 bases. CDR3 length equals 14 residues. The germline V gene has CDR1 SGDLS and CDR2 YYNGEE. CDR3 loop: CASSVGGQHSPLHF. DNA of the CDR3: TGTGCCAGCAGCGTAGGGGGGCAACATTCACCCCTCCACTTT.